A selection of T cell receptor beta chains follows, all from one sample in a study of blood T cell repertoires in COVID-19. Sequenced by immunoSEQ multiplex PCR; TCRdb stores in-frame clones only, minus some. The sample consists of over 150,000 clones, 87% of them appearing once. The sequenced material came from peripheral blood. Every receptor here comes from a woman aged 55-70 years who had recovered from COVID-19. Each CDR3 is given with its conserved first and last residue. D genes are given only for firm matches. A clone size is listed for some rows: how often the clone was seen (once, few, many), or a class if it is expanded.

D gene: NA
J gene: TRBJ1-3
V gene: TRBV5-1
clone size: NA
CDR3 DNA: TGCGCCAGCAGCTTGGGGGTACAGAGCTCTGGAAACACCATATATTTT
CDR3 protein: CASSLGVQSSGNTIYF

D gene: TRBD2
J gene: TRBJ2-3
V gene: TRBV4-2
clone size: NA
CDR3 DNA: TGTGCCAGCAGCCAGGAGCGGGGGGAAATCACAGATACGCAGTATTTT
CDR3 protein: CASSQERGEITDTQYF

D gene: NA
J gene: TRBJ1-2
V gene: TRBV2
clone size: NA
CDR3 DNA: TGTGCCAGCCACAGAGTCTATGGCTACACCTTC
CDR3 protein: CASHRVYGYTF

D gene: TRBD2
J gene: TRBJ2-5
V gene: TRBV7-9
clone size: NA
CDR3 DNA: TGTGCCAGCAGCTCGCGACTAGCGTCGGGACTGGGGACCCAGTACTTC
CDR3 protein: CASSSRLASGLGTQYF

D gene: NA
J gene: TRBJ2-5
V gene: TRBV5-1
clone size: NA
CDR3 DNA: TGCGCCAGCAGCTTGGGGTCAGGAGAGACCCAGTACTTC
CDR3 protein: CASSLGSGETQYF

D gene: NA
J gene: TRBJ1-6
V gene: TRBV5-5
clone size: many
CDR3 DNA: TGTGCCAGCAGCAGCGGGGCAACTTCACCCCTCCACTTT
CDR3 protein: CASSSGATSPLHF

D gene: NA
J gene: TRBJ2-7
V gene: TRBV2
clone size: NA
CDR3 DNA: TGTGCCAGCAGCGAACAGGGTGGCTCCTACGAGCAGTACTTC
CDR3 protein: CASSEQGGSYEQYF

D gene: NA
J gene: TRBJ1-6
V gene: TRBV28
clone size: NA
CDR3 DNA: TGTGCCAGCAGTTCGGGCAGTCGAGGCGGGAGACCCCTCCACTTT
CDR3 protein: CASSSGSRGGRPLHF

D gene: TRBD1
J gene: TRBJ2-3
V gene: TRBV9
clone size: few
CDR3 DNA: TGTGCCAGCAGCGCGAGGGGACAGCACACAGATACGCAGTATTTT
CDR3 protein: CASSARGQHTDTQYF

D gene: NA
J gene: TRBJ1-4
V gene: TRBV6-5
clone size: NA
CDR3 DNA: TGTGCCAGCAGACCGACAGGAGGTAATGAAAAACTGTTTTTT
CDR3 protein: CASRPTGGNEKLFF

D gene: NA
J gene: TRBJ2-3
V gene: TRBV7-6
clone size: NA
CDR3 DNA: TGTGCCAGCAGCTTCGGCGGTGTCGATACGCAGTATTTT
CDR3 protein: CASSFGGVDTQYF

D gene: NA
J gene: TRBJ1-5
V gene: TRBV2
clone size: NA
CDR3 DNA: TGTGCCAGCAGTGAAGCATTGCGCGGGCACAGCCAGCCCCAGCATTTT
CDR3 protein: CASSEALRGHSQPQHF

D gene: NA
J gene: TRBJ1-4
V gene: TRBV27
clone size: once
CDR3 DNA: TGTGCCAGCCAGGGGCATGCAACTAATGAAAAACTGTTTTTT
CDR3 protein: CASQGHATNEKLFF

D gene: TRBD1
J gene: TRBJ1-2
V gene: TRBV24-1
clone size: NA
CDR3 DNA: TGTGCCACCAGTGAAACCGGGACAGGAGGTTTGGGAGACTATGGCTACACCTTC
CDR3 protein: CATSETGTGGLGDYGYTF

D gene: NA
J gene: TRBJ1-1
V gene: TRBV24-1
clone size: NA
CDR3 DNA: TGTGCCACCAGGCCGGGAAAATCAGGGAACACTGAAGCTTTCTTT
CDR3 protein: CATRPGKSGNTEAFF

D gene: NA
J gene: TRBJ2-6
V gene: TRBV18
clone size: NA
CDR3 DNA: TGTGCCAGCTCGATAAACAGGGCTGGGGCCAACGTCCTGACTTTC
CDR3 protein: CASSINRAGANVLTF

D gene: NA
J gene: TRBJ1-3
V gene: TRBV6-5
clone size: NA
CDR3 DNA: TGTGCCAGCAGGGCGGGGCGAAGCTCTGGAAACACCATATATTTT
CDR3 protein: CASRAGRSSGNTIYF

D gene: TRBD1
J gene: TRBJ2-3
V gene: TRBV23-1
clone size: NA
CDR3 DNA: TGCGCCAGCAGTCAATCACAGGGGTCGAATTCCCCAGATACGCAGTATTTT
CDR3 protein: CASSQSQGSNSPDTQYF

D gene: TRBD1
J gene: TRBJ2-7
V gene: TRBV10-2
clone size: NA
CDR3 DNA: TGCGCCAGCAGGACCCGAACAGGGGGCAAAGGGTCCTACGAGCAGTACTTC
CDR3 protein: CASRTRTGGKGSYEQYF

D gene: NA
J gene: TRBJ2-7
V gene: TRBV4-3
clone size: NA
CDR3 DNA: TGCGCCAGCAGCCAAGAACCAGGGTCCTACGAGCAGTACTTC
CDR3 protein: CASSQEPGSYEQYF

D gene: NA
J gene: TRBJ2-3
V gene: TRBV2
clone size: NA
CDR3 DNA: TGTGCCAGCAGTGAAATAGGGGCAAGAACAGATACGCAGTATTTT
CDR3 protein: CASSEIGARTDTQYF

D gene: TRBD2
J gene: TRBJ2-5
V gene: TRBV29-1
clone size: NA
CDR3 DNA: TGCAGCGCCGCGGGGACTAGCCGGGAGGTAGAGACCCAGTACTTC
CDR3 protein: CSAAGTSREVETQYF

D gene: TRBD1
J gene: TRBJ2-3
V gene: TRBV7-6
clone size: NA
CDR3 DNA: TGTGCCAGCAGCCCTAAGACAGGGACAAATACGCAGTATTTT
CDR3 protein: CASSPKTGTNTQYF

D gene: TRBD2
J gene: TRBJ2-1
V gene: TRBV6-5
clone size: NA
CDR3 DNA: TGTGCCAGCATTATCGGGGGGGCCGTCCACAATGAGCAGTTCTTC
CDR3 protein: CASIIGGAVHNEQFF

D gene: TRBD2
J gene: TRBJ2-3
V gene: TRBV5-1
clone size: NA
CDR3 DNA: TGCGCCAGCAGCTTGGATACTAGCGAAACAGATACGCAGTATTTT
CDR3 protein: CASSLDTSETDTQYF

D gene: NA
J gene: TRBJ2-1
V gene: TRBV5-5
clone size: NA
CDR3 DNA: TGTGCCAGCAGCTTGTATGGGCAGCATAATGAGCAGTTCTTC
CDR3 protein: CASSLYGQHNEQFF

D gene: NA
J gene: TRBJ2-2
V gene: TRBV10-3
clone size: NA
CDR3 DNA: TGTGCCATCGGGAGGGGGGGTACCGGGGAGCTGTTTTTT
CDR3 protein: CAIGRGGTGELFF

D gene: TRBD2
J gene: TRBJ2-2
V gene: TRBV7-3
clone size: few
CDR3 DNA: TGTGCCAGCAGCCCCCCGGGGGGTTCGAACACCGGGGAGCTGTTTTTT
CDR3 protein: CASSPPGGSNTGELFF

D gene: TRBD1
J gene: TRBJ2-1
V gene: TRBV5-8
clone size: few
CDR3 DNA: TGTGCCAGCAGCTTGGGCCAGGGGGCCTCCTACAATGAGCAGTTCTTC
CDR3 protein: CASSLGQGASYNEQFF

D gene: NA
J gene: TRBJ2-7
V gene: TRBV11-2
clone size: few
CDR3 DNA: TGTGCCAGCAGCGGGCGACAGGCTGCCTACGAGCAGTACTTC
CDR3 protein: CASSGRQAAYEQYF

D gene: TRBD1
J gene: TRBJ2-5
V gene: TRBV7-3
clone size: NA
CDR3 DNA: TGTGCCAGCAGCAAGGGACAGGGAGAGACCCAGTACTTC
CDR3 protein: CASSKGQGETQYF

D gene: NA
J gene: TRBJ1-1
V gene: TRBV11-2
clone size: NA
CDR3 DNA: TGTGCCAGCAGCGTAGCCAGGGGGAACACTGAAGCTTTCTTT
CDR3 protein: CASSVARGNTEAFF

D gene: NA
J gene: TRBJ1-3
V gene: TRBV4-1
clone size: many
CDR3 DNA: TGCGCCAGCAGCCAAGATCCGGGAAACACCATATATTTT
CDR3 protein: CASSQDPGNTIYF

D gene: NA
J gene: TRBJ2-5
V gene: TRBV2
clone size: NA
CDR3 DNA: TGTGCCAGCGAGAGGGATGGGGGGGCTCGAGAGACCCAGTACTTC
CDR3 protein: CASERDGGARETQYF

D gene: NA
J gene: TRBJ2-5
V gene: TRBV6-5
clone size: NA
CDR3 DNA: TGTGCCAGCTCGGGGGCGGGGGCTACAGGGGAGACCCAGTACTTC
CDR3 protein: CASSGAGATGETQYF

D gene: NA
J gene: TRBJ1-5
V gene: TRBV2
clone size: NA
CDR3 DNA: TGTGCCAGCAGTGAACGACATAGCAATCAGCCCCAGCATTTT
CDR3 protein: CASSERHSNQPQHF

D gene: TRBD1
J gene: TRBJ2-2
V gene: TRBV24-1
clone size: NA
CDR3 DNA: TGTGCCACCAGCCCACTAACCGGGACAGGGGGTTCGAACACCGGGGAGCTGTTTTTT
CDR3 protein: CATSPLTGTGGSNTGELFF

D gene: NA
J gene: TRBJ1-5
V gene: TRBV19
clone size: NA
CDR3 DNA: TGTGCCAGTAACCTACAGGCTGGGAATCAGCCCCAGCATTTT
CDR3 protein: CASNLQAGNQPQHF

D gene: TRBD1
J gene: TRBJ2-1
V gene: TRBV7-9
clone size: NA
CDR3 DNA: TGTGCCAGCAGCCGGCAGGGGGCTTACAATGAGCAGTTCTTC
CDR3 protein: CASSRQGAYNEQFF

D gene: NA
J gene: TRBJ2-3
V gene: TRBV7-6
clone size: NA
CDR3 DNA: TGTGCCAGCAGCTTAAACAGGATTGCCACAGATACGCAGTATTTT
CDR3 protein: CASSLNRIATDTQYF

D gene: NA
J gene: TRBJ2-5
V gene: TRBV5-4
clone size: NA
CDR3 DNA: TGTGCCAGCAGCTTATGGTTGCGTGAAGAGACCCAGTACTTC
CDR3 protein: CASSLWLREETQYF

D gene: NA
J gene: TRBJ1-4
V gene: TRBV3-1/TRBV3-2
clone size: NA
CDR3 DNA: TGTGCCAGCAGCCAAACAGGGAGGGGGGAAAAACTGTTTTTT
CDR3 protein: CASSQTGRGEKLFF

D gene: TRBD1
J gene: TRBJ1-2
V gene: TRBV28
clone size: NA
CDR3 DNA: TGTGCCAGCAGTCCGAGGACAGGGGCCTACTATGGCTACACCTTC
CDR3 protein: CASSPRTGAYYGYTF

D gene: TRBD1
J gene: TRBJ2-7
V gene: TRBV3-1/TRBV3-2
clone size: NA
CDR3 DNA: TGTGCCAGCAGCCAAGATCCGGACAGGGTAGAGCAGTACTTC
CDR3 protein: CASSQDPDRVEQYF

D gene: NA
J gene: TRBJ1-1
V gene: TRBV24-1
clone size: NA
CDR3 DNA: TGTGCCACCAGTGGAGGGTCGAACACTGAAGCTTTCTTT
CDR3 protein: CATSGGSNTEAFF

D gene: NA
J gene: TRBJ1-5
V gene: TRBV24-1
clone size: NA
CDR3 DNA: TGTGCCACCAGTGACTCACAGGGAGAACAGCCCCAGCATTTT
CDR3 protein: CATSDSQGEQPQHF

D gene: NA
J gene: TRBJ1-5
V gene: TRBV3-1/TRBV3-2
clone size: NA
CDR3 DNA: TGTGCCAGCAGCTCCCGTAGCAATCAGCCCCAGCATTTT
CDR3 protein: CASSSRSNQPQHF

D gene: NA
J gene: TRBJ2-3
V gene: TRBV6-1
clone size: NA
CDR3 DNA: TGTGCCAGCAGTGACGGGGACATAACGCAGTATTTT
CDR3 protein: CASSDGDITQYF